Included here is one TCR beta chain sequence, with context. Antigen specificity is unknown. This entry is derived from a study of cytomegalovirus exposure and HLA in healthy donors. Study background: Counted in an early data release were tens of millions of unique TCRs from HLA-typed donors. Findings and limits, study-wide: For most TCR beta V segments, an earlier analysis put the productive rate at about 87% or about 30% of the time. From TCR beta sequences, most subjects' HLA-A and HLA-B alleles were reportedly predicted accurately.

Though probably carrying unrecorded immune exposures, donors were nominally healthy at sampling. Germline V gives CDR1 MDHEN, CDR2 SYDVKM. This CDR3 has 15 residues. V lost 6 bases and J lost 6; bases outside the gene matches: 11. 13 Jbeta primers and 60 Vbeta primers were used for the PCR. Sequencing was performed with immunoSEQ multiplex PCR; in TCRdb, only in-frame clones are kept and a portion is missing. The sample shows 150,000 to 200,000 clones, 60% to 80% of them seen only once. The chain combines TRBV28 with TRBJ1-5, with 7 bases identical to TRBD1. Source material: PBMCs. The sequence derives from a man younger than 35 in good health and CMV-seropositive. The CDR3 DNA follows: TGTGCCAGCAGCCGGAAGACAGGGATCGCTCAGCCCCAGCATTTT. Its translation is CASSRKTGIAQPQHF.